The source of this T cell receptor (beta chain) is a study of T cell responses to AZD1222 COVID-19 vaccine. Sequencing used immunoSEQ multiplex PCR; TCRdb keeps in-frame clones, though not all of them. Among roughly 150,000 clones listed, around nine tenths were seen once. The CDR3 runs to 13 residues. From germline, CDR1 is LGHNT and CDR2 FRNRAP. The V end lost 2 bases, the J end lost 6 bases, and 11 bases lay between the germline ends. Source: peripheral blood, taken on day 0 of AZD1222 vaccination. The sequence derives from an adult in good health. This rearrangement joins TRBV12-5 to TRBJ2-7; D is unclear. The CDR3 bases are TGTGCTAGTGGTTTGCATGGCTCCCTCGAGCAGTACTTC. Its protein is CASGLHGSLEQYF.